One T cell receptor beta chain is described in this entry. This record comes from a study of cytomegalovirus exposure and HLA in healthy donors. There are 18 residues in the CDR3. Per the germline V gene, CDR1 is KGHSH and CDR2 is LQKENI. The ends lost 0 bases at V and 1 base at J; junction bases unmatched: 2. PCR amplification relied on 60 Vbeta primers (plus 13 Jbeta primers). Sequenced by immunoSEQ multiplex PCR; TCRdb stores in-frame clones only, minus some. The sample lists some 220,000 clones, around four fifths seen once, with about 2.5% in the top ten. The sequence came from a woman aged 55-70 years in good health and CMV-seropositive. Sample: PBMCs. The V gene is TRBV18, the J gene TRBJ2-1; the match to TRBD2 covers 14 bases. Here the CDR3 reads CASSPPGLAGVSYNEQFF. The CDR3 nucleotides are TGTGCCAGCTCACCACCGGGACTAGCGGGAGTATCCTACAATGAGCAGTTCTTC.